Below, one T cell receptor (beta chain) is given with its context. Its binding antigen is unknown. No much larger clone is present one base from it, and per-base qualities are unavailable. The data derive from a study of cytomegalovirus exposure and HLA in healthy donors (dated by TCRdb to about 2017). About the investigation overall: According to an earlier analysis of 587 of the donors, about 170 million T cells yielded 100 million or so unique TCR beta sequences and approximately 300 Gb of sequence data. Approximately 300 gigabases of sequencing data and tens of millions of unique TCR sequences were included in an early release covering 550 to 650 HLA-typed donors. Among the roughly 400 genotyped donors, approximately 77% belonged to the genetic ancestry cluster associated with self-reported Caucasian donors. The study aimed to test whether signatures of past pathogen exposure could be identified by cataloging public T cell receptors. The study profiled the T cell repertoires of hundreds of subjects by immunosequencing and related them to cytomegalovirus serostatus. In addition to the first cohort of 666 subjects, a separate validation cohort of approximately 120 different subjects was used. The study combined high-throughput TCR immunosequencing, statistical association of individual TCRs with disease status, and machine learning to predict cytomegalovirus infection status. A later analysis re-examined previously published TCR beta repertoires from around 670 donors and added high-resolution HLA genotyping to investigate patterns of TCR occurrence. Rather than drawing on any new phenotypic data, the later analysis identified candidate immune exposures from TCR beta sequences and the way those sequences occurred across donors. An earlier analysis of 587 of the donors used high-throughput TCR beta sequencing to judge whether each TCR beta V gene segment behaved as functional or pseudogenic. Donor age, sex, ethnicity and CMV serostatus were collected together with the repertoire data. In a later genetic analysis, genome-wide SNP genotypes for 398 of the 666 donors were used, and that subset was treated as a discovery cohort. Every repertoire in the discovery cohort had been generated on one and the same sequencing platform. Both class I and class II loci were covered by HLA typing, at four-digit resolution. Typing coverage differed by locus: A, B, C, DRB1 and DQB1 were typed in about 629-640 donors, DQA1 in roughly 510, DPA1 in 600 to 610, and DPB1 in 472. About five DR-DQ haplotypes were treated as single units for association and clustering because of strong linkage in the cohort. Among over 350 genotyped donors of the cohort, an average of approximately 250,000 unique TCR beta nucleotide sequences were sequenced per donor, roughly a sixth of them non-productive.

The library was obtained by the immunoSEQ multiplex PCR assay. For the multiplex PCR, a mixture combining 60 forward primers for TCR Vbeta segments and 13 reverse primers for TCR Jbeta segments was used. Amplification of the CDR3 region of rearranged TCR beta genes was performed with a multiplex PCR assay on genomic DNA. The Illumina HiSeq System was used to sequence the amplified TCR beta libraries as 87-base-pair reads. In the source study's methods: In a later analysis, approximately 74 million unique TCR beta chains were counted across the 690 or so repertoires, and approximately 9.9 million of these chains were shared by at least two donors. Raw reads were error-corrected and collapsed into unique sequences with a nearest-neighbor algorithm that merged closely related sequences to remove PCR and sequencing errors. V, D and J gene segments were assigned by aligning CDR3 sequences to IMGT reference sequences. For a sequence to be retained, a match of at least six nucleotides was required to both a V gene segment and a J gene segment. A rearrangement counted as productive if the CDR3 had no stop codons and remained in frame with V and J, and every other rearrangement counted as non-productive. Following IMGT convention, CDR3 was defined as the stretch from the second conserved V-encoded cysteine to the conserved J-encoded phenylalanine. In an earlier analysis of 500 to 650 of the donors, sequences lacking an unambiguous match to a single V gene segment were excluded. An earlier analysis of roughly 590 of the donors called V segments functional above 56.7% productive rearrangements and segregating when the between-donor standard deviation exceeded 5%. To diagnose cytomegalovirus status from the catalog of TCR beta chain sequences, a statistical classification framework was built. In a later analysis, V and J genes were assigned by comparing TCR nucleotide sequences against IMGT/GENE-DB human TR gene sequences. Using the TCRdist pipeline, a later analysis assigned CDR3 sequences along with most-parsimonious VDJ recombination scenarios. In a later analysis, every TCR beta chain was defined by the combination of its CDR3 amino acid sequence and its V-gene family, and reads without a unique V-gene family were dropped. As a way to deal with suspected cross-contamination and a sequencing artifact, a later analysis dropped 450 to 600 nucleotide sequences that were highly shared and had low generation probability. For each public chain, a later analysis derived a clonal expansion index from normalized ranks of inferred template counts within each repertoire. In a later analysis, generation probabilities were computed using a VDJ recombination model fitted to out-of-frame rearrangements, and the results were checked against IGoR. A later analysis scored TCR-TCR, TCR-HLA and TCR-CMV co-occurrence with hypergeometric tests, applying a repertoire-size bias correction to TCR pairs. False discovery rates were estimated in a later analysis by permuting HLA or CMV assignments 20 times. In a later analysis, co-occurring TCRs were grouped with DBSCAN, and TCRdist sequence similarity was added when clustering was performed within HLA-allele-positive subsets. Repertoires with fewer than 30,000 or more than 120,000 public chains, plus five repertoires with anomalous nucleotide sharing, were excluded from co-occurrence clustering. The clones in this table, taken by TCRdb from immuneACCESS, are in-frame only. Not every clone is retained; where verified, under half of the shortfall comes from an unresolved V gene, and the cause of the rest is unknown. The D gene and trimming were derived from the DNA, and the V and J assignments and clone size from that table. The sample data list 110,000 or so clones, and around 77% of these were observed just once. Around 5.8% of the sample is taken by the ten largest.

CDR1 and CDR2 are read off the germline V gene (reference sequence) as MNHEY and SMNVEV. The trim is 4 bases for V and 3 bases for J, with a gap of 19 bases between the germline ends. From the cysteine up to the phenylalanine, the CDR3 has a length of 17 residues. Solely the CDR3 DNA is kept, with 51 bases framed from the first base. The investigation overall reported the following: Presence/absence analyses assumed roughly uniform sequencing depth across donors, an assumption that may not hold. The only immune exposure information available for the cohort was CMV serostatus. A group of highly shared sequence variants was considered likely to be a technical artifact of the sequencing pipeline. In this cohort, only TCR beta chains were sequenced, and detectable features were limited by the absence of alpha or paired-chain data. In a later analysis, most CMV-associated TCR beta chains were found to appear HLA-restricted, with HLA associations seemingly driven largely by CMV exposure. Several of the top co-occurrence clusters appeared to be linked to parvovirus B19, influenza, CMV and Epstein-Barr virus, according to a later analysis. Most TCR sequences were seen in very few donors, while some public TCRs were found in many individuals. Because the 87-base-pair reads could not distinguish some IMGT-functional V segments, including TRBV6-2 and TRBV6-3, those segments were excluded. A further reported finding was that TCR beta sequences accurately predicted the HLA-A and HLA-B alleles for most subjects in the first cohort. In a later analysis, HLA-associated TCR beta chains were found to be more clonally expanded and to have lower generation probabilities than equally common non-associated chains. In both the original and validation cohorts, the classifier was reported to diagnose cytomegalovirus status with high specificity and sensitivity. Compared with the roughly 700-donor mean, donors in an Asian-associated ancestry cluster had fewer N-insertions in productive TCRs, according to a later genetic analysis. In an earlier analysis of some 500 of the donors, most TCR beta V segments appeared in productive rearrangements about 87% or about 30% of the time, broadly matching IMGT annotations. According to a later analysis, TCR association rates differed among HLA loci, with DRB1 alleles showing the most associated TCRs and HLA-C alleles showing the fewest. The study listed approximately 150 TCR beta chains as associated with cytomegalovirus. Over 15 rarely observed V segments, including chromosome 9 orphons, were excluded from the earlier analysis of a few hundred of the donors because counts were too low. Linkage disequilibrium might explain the correlated functional status among segregating V segments, but an unknown experimental factor could not be ruled out. V-gene and J-gene trimming of TCR beta chains was associated with a missense DCLRE1C variant in a later genetic analysis, and the association was replicated in an independent cohort. In vitro tests confirmed that three of the cytomegalovirus-associated TCR beta chains recognize cytomegalovirus antigens. According to the authors, the approach could potentially be generalized to other disease states and immunological phenotypes. Because some donors lacked HLA typing at each locus, the association tests relied only on the typed subset. A later analysis associated 16,951 TCR beta sequences with specific HLA alleles at a false discovery rate of 0.05. When HLA alleles, especially DR and DQ, strongly co-occurred, attributing TCR associations to individual alleles was difficult.

The cohort was made up of several hundred healthy bone marrow donors. At the time of sampling, every cohort member was nominally healthy, though immune exposures that went unrecorded were likely present. The donor tested CMV seropositive, placing the donor among the roughly 300 seropositive members of the cohort. Every donor gave a peripheral blood sample, and the peripheral blood mononuclear cells from that sample were used for TCR beta sequencing. Genomic DNA extraction from the blood cell samples was performed with the Qiagen DNeasy Blood Extraction Kit. The chain couples TRBV27 to TRBJ2-1; TRBD2 is perhaps the D gene, given 7 matching bases. This receptor was obtained from a woman between 25 and 40 years old in good health and CMV-seropositive. Sequences were obtained from PBMCs. For the CDR3, the sequence is CASSSSQGGDYYNEQFF. The nucleotides read TGTGCCAGCAGTTCCTCACAGGGAGGGGATTACTACAATGAGCAGTTCTTC.